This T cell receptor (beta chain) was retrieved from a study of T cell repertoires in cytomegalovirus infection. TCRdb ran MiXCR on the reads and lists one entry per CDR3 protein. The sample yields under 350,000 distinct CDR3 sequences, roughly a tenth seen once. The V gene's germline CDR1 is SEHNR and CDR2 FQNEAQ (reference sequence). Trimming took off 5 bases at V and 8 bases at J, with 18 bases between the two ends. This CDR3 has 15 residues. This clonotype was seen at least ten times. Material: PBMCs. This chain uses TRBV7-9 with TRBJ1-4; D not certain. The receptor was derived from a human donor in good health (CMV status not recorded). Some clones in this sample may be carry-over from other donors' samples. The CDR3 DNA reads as TGTGCCAGCAGCACCCGGACTGTAAGCGGCGAAAAACTGTTTTTT. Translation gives CASSTRTVSGEKLFF.